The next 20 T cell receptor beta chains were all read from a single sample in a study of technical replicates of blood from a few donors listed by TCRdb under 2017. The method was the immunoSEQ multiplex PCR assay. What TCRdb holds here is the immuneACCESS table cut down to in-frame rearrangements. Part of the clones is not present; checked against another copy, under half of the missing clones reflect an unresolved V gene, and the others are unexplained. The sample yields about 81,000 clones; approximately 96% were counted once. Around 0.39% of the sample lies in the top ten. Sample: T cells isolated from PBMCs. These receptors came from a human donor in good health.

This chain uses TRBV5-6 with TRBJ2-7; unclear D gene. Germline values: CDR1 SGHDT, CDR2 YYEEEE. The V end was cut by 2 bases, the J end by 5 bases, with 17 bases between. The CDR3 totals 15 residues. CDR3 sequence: CASSFVNSALDEQYF. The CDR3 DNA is TGTGCCAGCAGCTTCGTAAACAGTGCTCTCGACGAGCAGTACTTC.

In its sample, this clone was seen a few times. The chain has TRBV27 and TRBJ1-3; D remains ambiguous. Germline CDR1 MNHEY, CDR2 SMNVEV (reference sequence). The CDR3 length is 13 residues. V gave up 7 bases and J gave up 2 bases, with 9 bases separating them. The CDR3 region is CASKRAAGNTIYF. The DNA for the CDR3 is TGTGCCAGCAAACGAGCCGCTGGAAACACCATATATTTT.

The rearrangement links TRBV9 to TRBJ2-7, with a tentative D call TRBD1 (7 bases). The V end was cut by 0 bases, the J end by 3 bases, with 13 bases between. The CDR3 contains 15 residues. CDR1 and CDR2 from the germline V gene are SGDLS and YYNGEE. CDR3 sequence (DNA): TGTGCCAGCAGCGTAGCGGGGGACAGATACTACGAGCAGTACTTC. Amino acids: CASSVAGDRYYEQYF.

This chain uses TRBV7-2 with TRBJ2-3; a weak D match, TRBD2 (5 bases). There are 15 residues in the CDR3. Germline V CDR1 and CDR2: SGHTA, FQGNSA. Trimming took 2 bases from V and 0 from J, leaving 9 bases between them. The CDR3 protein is CASSLRGPSTDTQYF. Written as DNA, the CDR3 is TGTGCCAGCAGCTTACGCGGGCCTAGCACAGATACGCAGTATTTT.

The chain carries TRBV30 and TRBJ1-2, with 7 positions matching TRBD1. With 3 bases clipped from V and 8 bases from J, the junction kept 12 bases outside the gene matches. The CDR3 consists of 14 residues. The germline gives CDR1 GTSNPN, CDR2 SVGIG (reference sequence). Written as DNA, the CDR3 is TGTGCCTGGAGGACGATAAACAGGGGTCAAGGCTACACCTTC. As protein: CAWRTINRGQGYTF. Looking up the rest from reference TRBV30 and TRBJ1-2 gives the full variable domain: SQTIHQWPATLVQPVGSPLSLECTVEGTSNPNLYWYRQAAGRGLQLLFYSVGIGQISSEVPQNLSASRPQDRQFILSSKKLLLSDSGFYLCAWRTINRGQGYTFGSGTRLTVV.

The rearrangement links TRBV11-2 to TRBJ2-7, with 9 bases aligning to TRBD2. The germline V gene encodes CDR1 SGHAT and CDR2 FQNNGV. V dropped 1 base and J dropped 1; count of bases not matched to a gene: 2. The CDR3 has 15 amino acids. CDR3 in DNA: TGTGCCAGCAGCTTAGTAGCGGGAGAGTCCTACGAGCAGTACTTC. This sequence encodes CASSLVAGESYEQYF.

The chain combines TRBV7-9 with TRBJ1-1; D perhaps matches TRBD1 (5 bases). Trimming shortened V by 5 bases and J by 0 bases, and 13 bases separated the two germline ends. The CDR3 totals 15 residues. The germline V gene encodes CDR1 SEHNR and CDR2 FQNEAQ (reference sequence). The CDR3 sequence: CASSLPLTVNTEAFF. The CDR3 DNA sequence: TGTGCCAGCAGCCTACCCCTGACAGTGAACACTGAAGCTTTCTTT.

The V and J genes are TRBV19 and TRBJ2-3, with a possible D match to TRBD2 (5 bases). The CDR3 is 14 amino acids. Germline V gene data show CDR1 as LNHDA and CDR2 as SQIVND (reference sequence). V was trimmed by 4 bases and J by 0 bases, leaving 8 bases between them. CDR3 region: CASSTGLSTDTQYF. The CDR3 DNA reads TGTGCCAGTAGTACAGGACTTAGCACAGATACGCAGTATTTT.

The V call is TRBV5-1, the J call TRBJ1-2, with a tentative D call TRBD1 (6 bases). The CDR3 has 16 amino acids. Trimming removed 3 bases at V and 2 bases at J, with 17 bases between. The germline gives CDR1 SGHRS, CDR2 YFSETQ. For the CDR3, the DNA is TGCGCCAGCAGCTCGCCTCCAGGGGACCAAAACTATGGCTACACCTTC. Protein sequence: CASSSPPGDQNYGYTF.

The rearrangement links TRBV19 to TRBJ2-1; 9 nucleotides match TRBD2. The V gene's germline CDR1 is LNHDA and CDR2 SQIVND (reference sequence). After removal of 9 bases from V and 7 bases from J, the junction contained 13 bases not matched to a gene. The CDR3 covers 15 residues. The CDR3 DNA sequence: TGTGCCAGCCTAGATAGCGGGAGATTATGGAATGAGCAGTTCTTC. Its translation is CASLDSGRLWNEQFF.

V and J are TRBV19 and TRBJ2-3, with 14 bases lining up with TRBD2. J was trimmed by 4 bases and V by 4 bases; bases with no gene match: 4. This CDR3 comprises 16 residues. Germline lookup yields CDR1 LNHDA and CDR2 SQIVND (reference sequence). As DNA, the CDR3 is TGTGCCAGTAGTACCGGGACTAGCGGGGGATCAGATACGCAGTATTTT. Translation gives CASSTGTSGGSDTQYF. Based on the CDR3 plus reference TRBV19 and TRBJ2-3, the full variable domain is DGGITQSPKYLFRKEGQNVTLSCEQNLNHDAMYWYRQDPGQGLRLIYYSQIVNDFQKGDIAEGYSVSREKKESFPLTVTSAQKNPTAFYLCASSTGTSGGSDTQYFGPGTRLTVL.

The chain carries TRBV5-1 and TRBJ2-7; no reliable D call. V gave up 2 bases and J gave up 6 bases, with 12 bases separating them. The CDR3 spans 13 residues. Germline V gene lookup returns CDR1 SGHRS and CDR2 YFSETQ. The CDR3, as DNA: TGCGCCAGCAGCTTCGTAGGATCTAGCGAGCAGTACTTC. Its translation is CASSFVGSSEQYF.

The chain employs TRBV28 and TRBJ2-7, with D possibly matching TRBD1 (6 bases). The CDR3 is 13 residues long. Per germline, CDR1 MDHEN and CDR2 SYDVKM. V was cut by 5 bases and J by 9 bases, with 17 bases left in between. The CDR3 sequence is CASSPPFRGAQYF. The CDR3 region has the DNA TGTGCCAGCAGTCCACCATTCAGGGGAGCGCAGTACTTC.

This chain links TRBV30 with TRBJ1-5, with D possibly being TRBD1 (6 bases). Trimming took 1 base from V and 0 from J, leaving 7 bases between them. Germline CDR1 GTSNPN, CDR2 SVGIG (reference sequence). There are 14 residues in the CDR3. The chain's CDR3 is CAWSAGHSNQPQHF. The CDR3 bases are TGTGCCTGGAGTGCGGGACATAGCAATCAGCCCCAGCATTTT.

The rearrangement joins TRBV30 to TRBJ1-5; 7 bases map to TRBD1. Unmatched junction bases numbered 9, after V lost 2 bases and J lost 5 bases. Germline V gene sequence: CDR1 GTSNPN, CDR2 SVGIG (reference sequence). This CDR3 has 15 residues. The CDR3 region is CAWSIADRTYQPQHF. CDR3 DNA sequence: TGTGCCTGGAGTATTGCGGACAGGACCTATCAGCCCCAGCATTTT.

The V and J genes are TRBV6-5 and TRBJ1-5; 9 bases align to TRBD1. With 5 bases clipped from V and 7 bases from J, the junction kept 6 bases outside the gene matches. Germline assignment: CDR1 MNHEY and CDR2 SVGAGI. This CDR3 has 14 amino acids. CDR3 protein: CASSRTGVLQPQHF. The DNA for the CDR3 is TGTGCCAGCAGTCGGACAGGGGTATTACAGCCCCAGCATTTT.

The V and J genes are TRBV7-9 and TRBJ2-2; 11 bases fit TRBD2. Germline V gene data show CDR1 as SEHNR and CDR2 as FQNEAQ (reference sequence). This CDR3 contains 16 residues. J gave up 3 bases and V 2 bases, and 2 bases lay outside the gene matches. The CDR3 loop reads CASSLTSGSYTGELFF. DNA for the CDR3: TGTGCCAGCAGCTTAACTAGCGGGAGCTACACCGGGGAGCTGTTTTTT.

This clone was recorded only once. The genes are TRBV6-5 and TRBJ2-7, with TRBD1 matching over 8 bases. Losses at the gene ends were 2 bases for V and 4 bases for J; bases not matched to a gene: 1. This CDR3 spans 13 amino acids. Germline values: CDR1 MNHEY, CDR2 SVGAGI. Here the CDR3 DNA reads TGTGCCAGCAGTTACGACAGGGGATACGAGCAGTACTTC. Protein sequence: CASSYDRGYEQYF.

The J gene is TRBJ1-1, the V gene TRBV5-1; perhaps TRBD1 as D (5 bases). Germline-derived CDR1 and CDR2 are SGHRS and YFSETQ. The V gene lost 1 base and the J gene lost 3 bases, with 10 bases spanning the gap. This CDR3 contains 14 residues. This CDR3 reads CASSLIGADTEAFF. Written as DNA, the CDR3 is TGCGCCAGCAGCTTGATTGGGGCCGACACTGAAGCTTTCTTT.

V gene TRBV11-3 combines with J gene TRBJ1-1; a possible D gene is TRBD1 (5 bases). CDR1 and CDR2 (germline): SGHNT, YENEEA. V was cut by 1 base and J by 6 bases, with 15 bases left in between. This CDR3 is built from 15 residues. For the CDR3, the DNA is TGTGCCAGCAGCTTAGGACGTTCAACAGGATCTGAAGCTTTCTTT. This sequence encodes CASSLGRSTGSEAFF.